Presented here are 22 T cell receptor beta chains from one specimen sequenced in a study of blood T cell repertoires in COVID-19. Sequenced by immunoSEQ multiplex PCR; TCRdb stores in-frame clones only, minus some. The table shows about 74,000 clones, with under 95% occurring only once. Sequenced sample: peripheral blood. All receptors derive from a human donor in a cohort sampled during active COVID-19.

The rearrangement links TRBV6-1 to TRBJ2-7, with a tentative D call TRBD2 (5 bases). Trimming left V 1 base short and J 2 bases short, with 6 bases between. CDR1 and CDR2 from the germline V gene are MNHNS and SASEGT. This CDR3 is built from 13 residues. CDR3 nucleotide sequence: TGTGCCAGCAGTGAAGAGCGGACCTACGAGCAGTACTTC. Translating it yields CASSEERTYEQYF.

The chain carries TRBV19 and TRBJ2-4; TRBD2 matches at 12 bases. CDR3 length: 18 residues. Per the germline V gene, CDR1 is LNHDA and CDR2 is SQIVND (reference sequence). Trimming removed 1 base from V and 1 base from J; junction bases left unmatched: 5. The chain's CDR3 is CASSIGASGRGAKNIQYF. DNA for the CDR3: TGTGCCAGTAGTATAGGCGCTAGCGGGAGGGGGGCCAAAAACATTCAGTACTTC.

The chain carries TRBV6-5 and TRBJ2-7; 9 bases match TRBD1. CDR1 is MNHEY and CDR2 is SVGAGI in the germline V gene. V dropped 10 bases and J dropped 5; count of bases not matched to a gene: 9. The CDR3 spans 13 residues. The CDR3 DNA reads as TGTGCCACCACCGGGACAGGGCTCAACGAGCAGTACTTC. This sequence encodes CATTGTGLNEQYF.

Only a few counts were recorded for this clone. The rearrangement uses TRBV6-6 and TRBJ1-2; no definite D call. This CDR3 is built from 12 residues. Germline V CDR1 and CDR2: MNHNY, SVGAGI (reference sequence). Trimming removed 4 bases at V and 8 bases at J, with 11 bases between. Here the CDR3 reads CASSSVALGYTF. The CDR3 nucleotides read TGTGCCAGCAGTTCGGTAGCCCTGGGCTACACCTTC.

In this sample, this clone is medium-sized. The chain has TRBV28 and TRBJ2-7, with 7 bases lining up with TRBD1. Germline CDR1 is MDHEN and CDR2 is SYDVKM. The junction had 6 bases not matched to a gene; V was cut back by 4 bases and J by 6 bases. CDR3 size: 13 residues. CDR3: CASSSRDSPEQYF. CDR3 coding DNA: TGTGCCAGCAGTTCCCGGGACAGTCCCGAGCAGTACTTC.

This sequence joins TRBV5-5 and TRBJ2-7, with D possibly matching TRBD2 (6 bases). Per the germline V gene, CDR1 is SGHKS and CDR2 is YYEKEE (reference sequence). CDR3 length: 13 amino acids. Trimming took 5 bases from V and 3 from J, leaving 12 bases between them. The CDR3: CASSELGGYEQYF. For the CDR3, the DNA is TGTGCCAGCAGTGAACTCGGGGGCTACGAGCAGTACTTC.

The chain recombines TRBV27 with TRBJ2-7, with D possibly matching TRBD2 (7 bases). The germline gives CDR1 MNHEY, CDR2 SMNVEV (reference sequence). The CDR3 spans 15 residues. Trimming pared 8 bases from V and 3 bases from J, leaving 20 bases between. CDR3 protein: CASVPSGGGLYEQYF. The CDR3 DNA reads TGTGCCAGCGTCCCGTCTGGGGGGGGCCTCTACGAGCAGTACTTC.

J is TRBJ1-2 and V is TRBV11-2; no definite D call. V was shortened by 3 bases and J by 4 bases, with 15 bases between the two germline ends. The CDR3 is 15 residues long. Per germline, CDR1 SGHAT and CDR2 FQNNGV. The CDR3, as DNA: TGTGCCAGCAGCTTCGTCGCTAAAGCCGTCTATGGCTACACCTTC. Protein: CASSFVAKAVYGYTF.

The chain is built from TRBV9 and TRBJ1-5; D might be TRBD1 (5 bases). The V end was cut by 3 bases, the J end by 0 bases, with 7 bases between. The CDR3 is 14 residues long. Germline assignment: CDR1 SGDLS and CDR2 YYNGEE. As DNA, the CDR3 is TGTGCCAGCAGCGCGACAGATAGCAATCAGCCCCAGCATTTT. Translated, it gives CASSATDSNQPQHF.

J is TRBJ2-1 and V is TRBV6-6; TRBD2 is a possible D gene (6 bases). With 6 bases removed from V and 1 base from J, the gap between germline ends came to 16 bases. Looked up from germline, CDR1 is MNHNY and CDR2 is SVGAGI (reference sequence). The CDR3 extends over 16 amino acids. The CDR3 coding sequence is TGTGCCAGCAGCCAGAGACTAGGGTCGTCCTACAATGAGCAGTTCTTC. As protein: CASSQRLGSSYNEQFF.

DNA of the CDR3: TGCGCCAGCAGAGACAGGGAGTTCGACGAGCAGTACTTC. It codes for CASRDREFDEQYF. The V and J genes are TRBV5-1 and TRBJ2-7, with TRBD1 identical over 7 bases. CDR1 SGHRS and CDR2 YFSETQ come from the germline V gene. J gave up 5 bases and V 5 bases, and 7 bases lay outside the gene matches. This CDR3 spans 13 amino acids.

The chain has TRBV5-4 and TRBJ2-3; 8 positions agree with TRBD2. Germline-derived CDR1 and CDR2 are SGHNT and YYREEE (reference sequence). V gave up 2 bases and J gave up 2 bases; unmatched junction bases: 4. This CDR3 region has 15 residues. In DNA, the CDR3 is TGTGCCAGCAGCTTCCGGCGGGAGGTCACAGATACGCAGTATTTT. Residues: CASSFRREVTDTQYF.

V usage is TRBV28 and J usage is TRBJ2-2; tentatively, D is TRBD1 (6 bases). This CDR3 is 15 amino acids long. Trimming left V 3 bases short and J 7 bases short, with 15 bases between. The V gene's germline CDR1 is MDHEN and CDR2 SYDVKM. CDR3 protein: CASSFGGLGRGELFF. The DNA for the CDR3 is TGTGCCAGCAGTTTTGGGGGCCTCGGCCGCGGGGAGCTGTTTTTT.

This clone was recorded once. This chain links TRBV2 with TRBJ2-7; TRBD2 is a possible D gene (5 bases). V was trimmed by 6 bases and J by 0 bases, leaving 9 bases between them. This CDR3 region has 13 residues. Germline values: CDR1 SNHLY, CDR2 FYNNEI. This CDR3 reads CASRGTSSYEQYF. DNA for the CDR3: TGTGCCAGCAGAGGTACTAGCTCCTACGAGCAGTACTTC.

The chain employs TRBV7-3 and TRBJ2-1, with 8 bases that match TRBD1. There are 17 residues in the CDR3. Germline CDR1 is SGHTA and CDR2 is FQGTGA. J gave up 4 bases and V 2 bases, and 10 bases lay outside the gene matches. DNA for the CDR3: TGTGCCAGCAGCTTAGCTGCCTCCGGGACAGGTTACAATGAGCAGTTCTTC. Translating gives CASSLAASGTGYNEQFF.

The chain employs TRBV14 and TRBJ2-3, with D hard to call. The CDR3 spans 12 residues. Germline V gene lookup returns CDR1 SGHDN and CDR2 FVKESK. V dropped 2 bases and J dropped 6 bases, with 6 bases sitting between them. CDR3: CASSQWADTQYF. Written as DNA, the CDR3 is TGTGCCAGCAGCCAATGGGCGGATACGCAGTATTTT.

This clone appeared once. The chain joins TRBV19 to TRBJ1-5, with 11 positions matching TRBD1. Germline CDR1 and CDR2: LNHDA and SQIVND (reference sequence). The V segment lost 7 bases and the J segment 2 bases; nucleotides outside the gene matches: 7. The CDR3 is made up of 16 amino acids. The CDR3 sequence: CASTWTGGRGNQPQHF. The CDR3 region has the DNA TGTGCCAGTACCTGGACAGGGGGCCGGGGCAATCAGCCCCAGCATTTT.

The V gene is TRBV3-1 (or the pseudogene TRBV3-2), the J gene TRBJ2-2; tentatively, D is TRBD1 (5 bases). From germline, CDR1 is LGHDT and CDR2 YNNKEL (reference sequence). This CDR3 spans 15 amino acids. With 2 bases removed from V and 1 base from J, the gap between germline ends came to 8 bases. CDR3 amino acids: CASSQLGENTGELFF. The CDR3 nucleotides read TGTGCCAGCAGCCAACTAGGGGAGAACACCGGGGAGCTGTTTTTT.

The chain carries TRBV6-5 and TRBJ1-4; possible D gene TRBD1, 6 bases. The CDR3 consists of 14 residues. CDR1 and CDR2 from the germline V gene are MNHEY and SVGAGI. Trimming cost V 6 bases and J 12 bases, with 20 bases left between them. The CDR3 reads CASRPGQKGVELFF. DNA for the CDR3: TGTGCCAGCAGGCCGGGGCAGAAGGGGGTGGAACTGTTTTTT.

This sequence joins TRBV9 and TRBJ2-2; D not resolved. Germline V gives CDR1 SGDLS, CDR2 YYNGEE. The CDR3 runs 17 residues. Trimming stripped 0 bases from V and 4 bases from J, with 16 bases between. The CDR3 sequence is CASSVAPVGSSTGELFF. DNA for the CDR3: TGTGCCAGCAGCGTAGCCCCCGTGGGCAGCTCCACCGGGGAGCTGTTTTTT. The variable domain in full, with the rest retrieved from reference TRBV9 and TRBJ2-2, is DSGVTQTPKHLITATGQRVTLRCSPRSGDLSVYWYQQSLDQGLQFLIQYYNGEERAKGNILERFSAQQFPDLHSELNLSSLELGDSALYFCASSVAPVGSSTGELFFGEGSRLTVL.

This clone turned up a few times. In DNA, the CDR3 is TGTGCCAGCAGGGACAGGGGTGGAAACACTGAAGCTTTCTTT. Translated: CASRDRGGNTEAFF. The gene calls are TRBV7-9 and TRBJ1-1, with 9 nucleotides matching TRBD1. CDR1 SEHNR and CDR2 FQNEAQ come from the germline V gene (reference sequence). The CDR3 is made up of 14 amino acids. Losses at the gene ends were 6 bases for V and 2 bases for J; bases not matched to a gene: 4.

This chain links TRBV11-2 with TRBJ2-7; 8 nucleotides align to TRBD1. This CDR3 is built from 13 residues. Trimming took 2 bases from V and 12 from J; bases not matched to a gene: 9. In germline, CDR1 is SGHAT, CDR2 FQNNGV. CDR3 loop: CASSLMAGGFVYF. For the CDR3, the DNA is TGTGCCAGCAGCTTAATGGCAGGGGGCTTTGTGTACTTC.